This T cell receptor beta chain comes out of a study of graft-versus-host responses after intestinal transplantation. The overall study: Grafts that recipients had were multivisceral, liver-intestinal, or isolated intestinal transplants. Whole-study findings and limits: GvH clones occurred in recipient marrow; some first appeared in ileum or blood.

This clone was observed a handful of times. What it binds is unknown. The junction had 8 bases not matched to a gene; V was cut back by 7 bases and J by 4 bases. Germline CDR1 is SNHLY and CDR2 is FYNNEI. The CDR3 contains 14 residues. Graft tissue processing released intraepithelial and lamina propria lymphocytes. The protocol was immunoSEQ multiplex PCR, while the TCRdb copy is restricted to in-frame clones and leaves out a portion. The sample includes roughly 16,000 clones, roughly 60% of them seen just once. Sequencing used ileum tissue, obtained 524 days after transplant. This chain connects TRBV2 to TRBJ1-2, with 8 bases lining up with TRBD1. This sequence was found in a human patient who received an intestinal transplant, so some T cells may come from the graft donor. CDR3: CASTRDRTLYGYTF. The CDR3 bases are TGTGCCAGCACCCGGGACAGGACCCTCTATGGCTACACCTTC.